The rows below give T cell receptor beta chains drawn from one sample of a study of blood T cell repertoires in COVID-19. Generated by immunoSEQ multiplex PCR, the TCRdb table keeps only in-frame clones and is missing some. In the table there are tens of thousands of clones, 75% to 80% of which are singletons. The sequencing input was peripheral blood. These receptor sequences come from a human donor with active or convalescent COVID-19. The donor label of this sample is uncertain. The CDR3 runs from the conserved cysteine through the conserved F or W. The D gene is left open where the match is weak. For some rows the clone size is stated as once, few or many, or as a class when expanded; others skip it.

CASSQDPSSPEQYF,TGTGCCAGCAGCCAAGATCCGTCTTCCCCCGAGCAGTACTTC,TRBJ2-7,TRBV4-2,few,-
CASSLEPGVEKLFF,TGCGCCAGCAGCTTGGAGCCAGGGGTAGAAAAACTGTTTTTT,TRBJ1-4,TRBV5-1,-,-
CASSTYYNEQFF,TGCGCCAGCAGTACTTACTACAATGAGCAGTTCTTC,TRBJ2-1,TRBV10-2,-,-
CASSQALGTTTFASTDTQYF,TGTGCCAGCAGCCAAGCCCTCGGGACAACCACCTTCGCCAGCACAGATACGCAGTATTTT,TRBJ2-3,TRBV3-1/TRBV3-2,-,-
CSGTLATDTQYF,TGCAGCGGAACTCTAGCCACAGATACGCAGTATTTT,TRBJ2-3,TRBV29-1,-,-
CASSLSEQPGIANQPQHF,TGTGCCAGCAGCTTATCGGAACAGCCGGGAATCGCCAATCAGCCCCAGCATTTT,TRBJ1-5,TRBV7-3,-,-
CAWSGNYEQYF,TGTGCCTGGAGTGGTAATTACGAGCAGTACTTC,TRBJ2-7,TRBV30,few,-
CASRNTGLRYEQYF,TGTGCCAGCAGAAACACAGGGTTGCGGTACGAGCAGTACTTC,TRBJ2-7,TRBV27,-,-
CASSQAGGRYTGELFF,TGTGCCAGCAGCCAAGCGGGCGGGAGGTACACCGGGGAGCTGTTTTTT,TRBJ2-2,TRBV3-1/TRBV3-2,once,TRBD2
CAISPRPASGRGYEQYF,TGTGCCATCAGCCCTAGGCCGGCTAGCGGTAGAGGTTACGAGCAGTACTTC,TRBJ2-7,TRBV10-3,-,TRBD2
CASSPGTGGAYGYTF,TGTGCCAGCAGCCCCGGGACAGGGGGAGCCTATGGCTACACCTTC,TRBJ1-2,TRBV7-8,-,TRBD1
CASSLEPDSSYNEQFF,TGCGCCAGCAGCTTGGAACCGGACAGCTCCTACAATGAGCAGTTCTTC,TRBJ2-1,TRBV5-1,-,-
CASSIETGGNYGYTF,TGTGCCAGTAGTATCGAGACGGGGGGCAACTATGGCTACACCTTC,TRBJ1-2,TRBV19,once,-
CAISDTYEQYF,TGTGCCATCAGTGACACCTACGAGCAGTACTTC,TRBJ2-7,TRBV10-3,-,-
CASSIVWQRANTEAFF,TGTGCCAGTAGTATAGTGTGGCAGCGGGCGAACACTGAAGCTTTCTTT,TRBJ1-1,TRBV19,many,-
CASSPPLGGRDTQYF,TGTGCCAGCAGCCCCCCCCTTGGGGGGAGGGATACGCAGTATTTT,TRBJ2-3,TRBV3-1/TRBV3-2,-,-
CASSLARLSDEQFF,TGTGCCAGCAGCTTAGCGCGACTTAGCGATGAGCAGTTCTTC,TRBJ2-1,TRBV7-2,-,-
CASSWPSGTGTYEQYF,TGTGCCAGCAGTTGGCCCTCCGGGACAGGGACCTACGAGCAGTACTTC,TRBJ2-7,TRBV27,few,TRBD1
CASSTLAEGSSYNEQFF,TGTGCCAGCAGTACCTTAGCGGAGGGCAGCTCCTACAATGAGCAGTTCTTC,TRBJ2-1,TRBV27,-,-
CASRVGTGAYTDTQYF,TGTGCCAGCAGAGTTGGGACAGGAGCCTACACAGATACGCAGTATTTT,TRBJ2-3,TRBV2,-,TRBD1
CSVDRQGISEQYF,TGCAGCGTTGATAGACAGGGAATCAGCGAGCAGTACTTC,TRBJ2-7,TRBV29-1,-,TRBD1
CASIKEGNQPQHF,TGTGCCAGCATCAAGGAGGGCAATCAGCCCCAGCATTTT,TRBJ1-5,TRBV2,-,-
CASSGQGGYGYTF,TGTGCCAGCAGCGGACAGGGGGGCTATGGCTACACCTTC,TRBJ1-2,TRBV3-1/TRBV3-2,-,TRBD1
CASSAPLGSYNQPQHF,TGTGCCAGCAGTGCCCCCCTGGGGAGCTACAATCAGCCCCAGCATTTT,TRBJ1-5,TRBV2,-,-
CAWSLGQGVDSNQPQHF,TGTGCCTGGAGTTTGGGACAGGGAGTGGATAGCAATCAGCCCCAGCATTTT,TRBJ1-5,TRBV30,-,TRBD1
CASSLDWSGDYGYTF,TGTGCCAGTAGCTTGGACTGGTCGGGTGATTATGGCTACACCTTC,TRBJ1-2,TRBV19,once,-
CASSQQAGGNTIYF,TGTGCCAGCAGCCAACAGGCTGGGGGAAACACCATATATTTT,TRBJ1-3,TRBV14,-,-
CASSLGLAGGEETQYF,TGTGCCAGCAGCTTAGGGCTAGCGGGAGGGGAAGAGACCCAGTACTTC,TRBJ2-5,TRBV7-2,-,TRBD2
CASSVDTGDYGYTF,TGTGCCAGCAGCGTAGACACTGGAGACTATGGCTACACCTTC,TRBJ1-2,TRBV9,-,-
CASSVTSGTSYNEQFF,TGTGCCAGCAGCGTGACTAGCGGGACTTCCTACAATGAGCAGTTCTTC,TRBJ2-1,TRBV9,-,TRBD2
CASSMSGKAGLLNTGELFF,TGTGCCAGTAGTATGTCGGGGAAAGCGGGATTGCTTAACACCGGGGAGCTGTTTTTT,TRBJ2-2,TRBV19,once,TRBD2
CASKYRGGSPLHF,TGTGCCAGCAAATACAGGGGGGGGTCACCCCTCCACTTT,TRBJ1-6,TRBV28,-,TRBD1
CAWSTGLAGAGTKNIQYF,TGTGCCTGGAGTACGGGACTAGCGGGAGCTGGGACCAAAAACATTCAGTACTTC,TRBJ2-4,TRBV30,once,TRBD2
CASSDDGSTEAFF,TGCGCCAGCAGTGACGACGGGTCCACTGAAGCTTTCTTT,TRBJ1-1,TRBV10-2,-,-
CATSAHQAGYTF,TGTGCCACCAGCGCGCACCAGGCTGGCTACACCTTC,TRBJ1-2,TRBV15,-,-
CAISVGAKGTEAFF,TGTGCCATCAGTGTGGGGGCCAAGGGGACTGAAGCTTTCTTT,TRBJ1-1,TRBV10-3,-,-
CASSRTSGRYNEQFF,TGTGCCAGCAGCCGAACTAGCGGGAGATACAATGAGCAGTTCTTC,TRBJ2-1,TRBV6-5,once,TRBD2